Described below is a single T cell receptor beta chain sequence and its context. The data originate from a study of T cell responses to AZD1222 COVID-19 vaccine. TCRdb's table, derived via immunoSEQ multiplex PCR, lists solely in-frame clones and lacks some. The profile shows tens of thousands of clones, roughly nine tenths of them singletons. Germline CDR1 MDHEN, CDR2 SYDVKM. CDR3 size: 21 residues. The trim removed 3 bases at V and 1 base at J, leaving 19 bases unmatched. This sample comprised peripheral blood, obtained on day 0 of AZD1222 vaccination. The source is an adult in good health. The chain links TRBV28 to TRBJ2-1, with TRBD2 matching 9 bases. CDR3 in amino acids: CASSFKTVVVAGVSSYNEQFF. The CDR3, as DNA: TGTGCCAGCAGTTTTAAGACCGTAGTAGTAGCGGGAGTTAGTTCCTACAATGAGCAGTTCTTC.